Shown below are 6 T cell receptor beta chains from a single sample sequenced in a study of human T cells and chemical hapten exposure. Total RNA was isolated from whole blood that had not been fractionated. Unique molecular identifiers were linked by the library to individual cDNA molecules. TCRdb reprocessed the reads via MiXCR and lists one record per CDR3 protein. Of about 570 distinct CDR3 sequences in the sample, 75% to 90% were seen once. Sample: whole blood. These receptors were collected from a human donor with alopecia, or a healthy volunteer (not recorded which). Some clones in this sample may be carry-over from other donors' samples. This table probably holds off-target reads from a library built for another chain.

The chain carries TRBV27 and TRBJ2-7; 10 bases match TRBD2. J was trimmed by 6 bases and V by 5 bases; bases with no gene match: 10. This CDR3 is 15 amino acids long. The V gene's germline CDR1 is MNHEY and CDR2 SMNVEV (reference sequence). CDR3 residues: CASSTLAGAFGEQYF. The CDR3 bases are TGTGCCAGCAGTACTCTAGCGGGAGCGTTTGGCGAGCAGTACTTC.

The chain uses TRBV14 and TRBJ2-7; the D call may be TRBD1 or TRBD2 (5 bases each). Germline V gene data show CDR1 as SGHDN and CDR2 as FVKESK. The V end lost 4 bases, the J end lost 6 bases, and 22 bases lay between the germline ends. This CDR3 contains 16 residues. This CDR3 reads CASSPREGLGAGEQYF. The CDR3 nucleotides are TGTGCCAGCAGCCCGCGAGAGGGGCTAGGGGCTGGCGAGCAGTACTTC.

The chain carries TRBV5-6 and TRBJ1-5; 9 bases align to TRBD1. Germline V CDR1 and CDR2: SGHDT, YYEEEE. J gave up 6 bases and V 4 bases, and 8 bases lay outside the gene matches. The length of the CDR3 is 15 residues. CDR3 region: CASSEGTGYGQPQHF. The DNA of the CDR3 is TGTGCCAGCAGCGAAGGGACAGGGTACGGTCAGCCCCAGCATTTT.

This clonotype showed up just once. The chain recombines TRBV18 with TRBJ1-2; 8 nucleotides match TRBD1. This CDR3 is built from 14 residues. Unmatched junction bases numbered 1, after V lost 0 bases and J lost 4 bases. Germline CDR1 KGHSH, CDR2 LQKENI. The CDR3 DNA reads as TGTGCCAGCTCACCACCGGGACAGGCCTATGGCTACACCTTC. This gives the protein CASSPPGQAYGYTF.

This chain uses TRBV6-2 or TRBV6-3 with TRBJ2-1; TRBD2 matches at 7 bases. V was pared by 6 bases and J by 10 bases, with 15 bases of the junction left unmatched. The CDR3 contains 15 residues. Germline V gene sequence: CDR1 MNHEY, CDR2 SVGEGT. The CDR3, as DNA: TGTGCCAGCAGATCAAGCGGGGATGTCCGTCGGGAGCAGTTCTTC. This encodes CASRSSGDVRREQFF.

The V and J genes are TRBV12-3 or TRBV12-4 and TRBJ2-3; 8 bases agree with TRBD2. Germline trimming cut 6 bases from V and 4 bases from J; bases unmatched to any gene: 12. The CDR3 totals 16 residues. CDR3 loop: CASRPPGLGYSDTQYF. DNA of the CDR3: TGTGCCAGCAGGCCACCGGGACTAGGGTATTCAGATACGCAGTATTTT.